Presented here are 27 T cell receptor beta chains from one specimen sequenced in a study of low-dose radiotherapy and immunotherapy resistance in tumors (dated by TCRdb to the early 2020s). First-strand cDNA was synthesized using Superscript III and a set of TRAV- and TRBV-specific primers, so that both TCRalpha and TCRbeta chains were covered. TCRs were amplified with Phusion for 20 PCR cycles, with a constant-region primer paired with the adapter attached to the V primers. TCRdb's own reprocessing of the public reads used fastp at Q25 and MiXCR and kept productive beta chains. Duplicate CDR3 protein sequences are folded into a single record with the most common DNA and genes. The sample has about 15,000 distinct CDR3 sequences on record, roughly 48% of them singletons. Of the sample, approximately 3.7% is held by the ten largest clones. These receptors were taken from a human donor with advanced metastatic prostate, ovarian, gallbladder or colorectal cancer (not recorded which). This table probably holds off-target reads from a library built for another chain.

This chain uses TRBV7-2 with TRBJ2-6; a weak D match, TRBD2 (6 bases). The germline V gene has CDR1 SGHTA and CDR2 FQGNSA. The length of the CDR3 is 16 residues. V lost 4 bases and J lost 2, with 12 bases in between. CDR3 protein: CASSSGGNAGANVLTF. The CDR3, as DNA: TGTGCCAGCAGCTCTGGGGGGAATGCTGGGGCCAACGTCCTGACTTTC.

The chain employs TRBV28 and TRBJ1-2; D might be TRBD1 (6 bases). The CDR3 has 18 residues. Trimming stripped 5 bases from V and 2 bases from J, with 24 bases between. CDR1 and CDR2 (germline): MDHEN, SYDVKM. This CDR3 is CASSPRGYGGRVNYGYTF. CDR3 DNA sequence: TGTGCCAGCAGTCCCAGGGGCTATGGTGGACGTGTAAACTATGGCTACACCTTC.

The chain uses TRBV7-3 and TRBJ2-5, with TRBD2 identical over 14 bases. Germline CDR1 and CDR2: SGHTA and FQGTGA. The CDR3 runs to 19 residues. The trim removed 4 bases at V and 5 bases at J, leaving 15 bases unmatched. The DNA for the CDR3 is TGTGCCAGCAGCTCGGGACTAGGGCTACGACTAGCGGGGGGGGAGACCCAGTACTTC. Its protein is CASSSGLGLRLAGGETQYF.

This clonotype was picked up one time. The V and J genes are TRBV6-1 and TRBJ1-1; TRBD1 aligns across 8 bases. The V gene end was trimmed by 5 bases and the J gene end by 5 bases; junction bases not matched to a gene: 19. CDR3 length equals 18 residues. CDR1 is MNHNS and CDR2 is SASEGT in the germline V gene. The CDR3 sequence is CASSYRVTGVLLSTEAFF. DNA for the CDR3: TGTGCCAGCAGTTACAGGGTGACAGGGGTCCTCTTGTCTACTGAAGCTTTCTTT.

This chain links TRBV5-6 with TRBJ2-1, with 8 bases matching TRBD2. Germline CDR1 is SGHDT and CDR2 is YYEEEE. The J segment lost 0 bases and the V segment lost 5 bases, leaving 1 base of the junction unmatched. The CDR3 has 14 residues. In nucleotides, the CDR3 is TGTGCCAGCAGTCTAGCGGGCTCCTACAATGAGCAGTTCTTC. It is translated as CASSLAGSYNEQFF.

The chain couples TRBV7-9 to TRBJ2-3; 7 positions agree with TRBD1. The V gene's germline CDR1 is SEHNR and CDR2 FQNEAQ (reference sequence). The CDR3 length is 13 residues. V dropped 5 bases and J dropped 4; count of bases not matched to a gene: 3. CDR3 in DNA: TGTGCCAGCAGCGGAACAGGGGCAGATACGCAGTATTTT. Translating it yields CASSGTGADTQYF.

CDR3 protein: CASGATEMYEQYF. In DNA form, the CDR3 reads TGTGCCAGCGGTGCCACAGAAATGTACGAGCAGTACTTC. The genes are TRBV13 and TRBJ2-7; D gene ambiguous. The V gene's germline CDR1 is PRHDT and CDR2 FYEKMQ (reference sequence). Trimming removed 8 bases from V and 4 bases from J, with 15 bases in between. This CDR3 is built from 13 residues. The variable domain in full, with the rest retrieved from reference TRBV13 and TRBJ2-7, is AAGVIQSPRHLIKEKRETATLKCYPIPRHDTVYWYQQGPGQDPQFLISFYEKMQSDKGSIPDRFSAQQFSDYHSELNMSSLELGDSALYFCASGATEMYEQYFGPGTRLTVT.

The chain has TRBV9 and TRBJ1-2, with 9 bases aligning to TRBD1. Trimming cost V 3 bases and J 7 bases; bases outside gene matches: 4. Germline V gene data show CDR1 as SGDLS and CDR2 as YYNGEE. The CDR3 contains 13 residues. The CDR3 protein is CASSGTGGRGYTF. DNA of the CDR3: TGTGCCAGCAGCGGTACAGGGGGCCGTGGCTACACCTTC.

The rearrangement links TRBV14 to TRBJ1-1, with unresolved D. In germline, CDR1 is SGHDN, CDR2 FVKESK. Between the trimmed V and J ends, which lost 2 bases and 0 bases, there was a span of 7 bases. The length of the CDR3 is 14 residues. The CDR3 protein is CASSQTAMNTEAFF. CDR3 nucleotides: TGTGCCAGCAGCCAAACAGCCATGAACACTGAAGCTTTCTTT.

The chain uses TRBV7-9 and TRBJ2-1, with TRBD2 matching 10 bases. Trimming cost V 0 bases and J 10 bases; bases outside gene matches: 0. CDR1 and CDR2 (germline): SEHNR, FQNEAQ (reference sequence). The CDR3 has 13 residues. The CDR3 DNA reads TGTGCCAGCAGCTTAGCGGGACTAGCGGAGCAGTTCTTC. Protein: CASSLAGLAEQFF.

The J gene is TRBJ2-1, the V gene TRBV7-2; a possible D gene is TRBD2 (6 bases). V was trimmed by 7 bases and J by 7 bases, leaving 20 bases between them. This CDR3 spans 15 amino acids. CDR1 and CDR2 from the germline V gene are SGHTA and FQGNSA. Here the CDR3 DNA reads TGTGCCAGCACCCCGCCGGCGGGGATTCGAAATGAGCAGTTCTTC. It codes for CASTPPAGIRNEQFF.

The chain uses TRBV6-6 and TRBJ2-1; TRBD2 aligns across 8 bases. CDR1 is MNHNY and CDR2 is SVGAGI in the germline V gene (reference sequence). This CDR3 has 16 residues. Trimming took 7 bases from V and 5 from J; bases not matched to a gene: 13. The CDR3 region has the DNA TGTGCCAGCACCCGCCTGGGCGGGGGGAAAAACAATGAGCAGTTCTTC. Translating gives CASTRLGGGKNNEQFF.

The chain couples TRBV28 to TRBJ1-3; D may be TRBD1 (5 bases). Germline assignment: CDR1 MDHEN and CDR2 SYDVKM. V dropped 6 bases and J dropped 4 bases, with 10 bases sitting between them. The length of the CDR3 is 13 residues. The CDR3 loop reads CASRGGYGNTIYF. The CDR3, as DNA: TGTGCCAGCAGGGGGGGTTACGGAAACACCATATATTTT.

This clonotype was counted a few times. This sequence joins TRBV5-1 and TRBJ2-7; no clear D gene. The CDR3 spans 15 residues. Germline CDR1 and CDR2: SGHRS and YFSETQ. Trimming removed 0 bases from V and 0 bases from J, with 10 bases in between. For the CDR3, the DNA is TGCGCCAGCAGCTTGGTACACCGAGCCTCCTACGAGCAGTACTTC. Protein sequence: CASSLVHRASYEQYF.

V gene TRBV10-3 combines with J gene TRBJ1-2; D call uncertain. Trimming took 0 bases from V and 2 from J, leaving 10 bases between them. In germline, CDR1 is ENHRY, CDR2 SYGVKD. The CDR3 runs 15 residues. This chain's CDR3 is CAISESTRGNYGYTF. CDR3 nucleotide sequence: TGTGCCATCAGTGAGTCGACACGTGGGAACTATGGCTACACCTTC.

The chain employs TRBV5-5 and TRBJ2-7; D remains unclear. The V gene lost 4 bases and the J gene lost 3 bases, with 11 bases spanning the gap. This CDR3 comprises 13 residues. The germline gives CDR1 SGHKS, CDR2 YYEKEE (reference sequence). The CDR3 here is CASSVISGYEQYF. CDR3 in DNA: TGTGCCAGCAGCGTAATATCTGGCTACGAGCAGTACTTC.

The chain combines TRBV5-1 with TRBJ1-2; no clear D gene. Trimming stripped 0 bases from V and 4 bases from J, with 7 bases between. Germline loops: CDR1 SGHRS, CDR2 YFSETQ. This CDR3 comprises 13 residues. The CDR3 protein is CASSLEAAYGYTF. DNA of the CDR3: TGCGCCAGCAGCTTGGAGGCAGCCTATGGCTACACCTTC.

This sequence joins TRBV24-1 and TRBJ2-3; 8 nucleotides align to TRBD2. Germline V CDR1 and CDR2: KGHDR, SFDVKD. CDR3 size: 18 residues. J gave up 0 bases and V 5 bases, and 12 bases lay outside the gene matches. Here the CDR3 DNA reads TGTGCCACCAGTGCAGCGGGACCGGGACTAGTAAGCACAGATACGCAGTATTTT. Encoded protein: CATSAAGPGLVSTDTQYF.

This clonotype was counted only a few times. This chain connects TRBV29-1 to TRBJ1-2, with TRBD1 matching 8 bases. J was trimmed by 6 bases and V by 6 bases; bases with no gene match: 12. This CDR3 has 14 amino acids. Germline loops: CDR1 SQVTM, CDR2 ANQGSEA. CDR3 DNA: TGCAGCGTACCCACAGGGGGATTTCGTGATGGCTACACCTTC. Translated: CSVPTGGFRDGYTF.

The sample holds a few counts of this clonotype. The chain is built from TRBV5-4 and TRBJ2-5, with 13 bases matching TRBD2. V gave up 4 bases and J gave up 5 bases; unmatched junction bases: 5. Germline V lookup: CDR1 SGHNT, CDR2 YYREEE (reference sequence). CDR3 size: 15 residues. CDR3 sequence (DNA): TGTGCCAGCAGCAAGGGACTAGCGGGATATGAGACCCAGTACTTC. Protein: CASSKGLAGYETQYF.

The chain recombines TRBV12-3 or TRBV12-4 with TRBJ2-5, with TRBD2 matching 9 bases. The CDR3 covers 14 residues. Germline trimming cut 3 bases from V and 4 bases from J; bases unmatched to any gene: 3. CDR3 sequence reads: CASSLAGGPETQYF. The CDR3 DNA is TGTGCCAGCAGTTTGGCGGGGGGGCCAGAGACCCAGTACTTC.

V is TRBV29-1 and J is TRBJ2-7; 13 bases fit TRBD2. J was trimmed by 3 bases and V by 4 bases; bases with no gene match: 3. In germline, CDR1 is SQVTM, CDR2 ANQGSEA. This CDR3 region has 14 residues. The CDR3 nucleotides read TGCAGCGTTGTCCGGACTAGCGGGGGCTACGAGCAGTACTTC. It codes for CSVVRTSGGYEQYF.

There are a few counts of this clonotype. The chain couples TRBV7-9 to TRBJ2-3; tentative D call: TRBD2 (6 bases). Germline V gene data show CDR1 as SEHNR and CDR2 as FQNEAQ (reference sequence). V shed 3 bases and J shed 7 bases, with 14 bases lying between them. The CDR3 consists of 14 residues. For the CDR3, the DNA is TGTGCCAGCAGCTTGGCTAGCGACCCTTATACGCAGTATTTT. This codes for CASSLASDPYTQYF.

The chain uses TRBV28 and TRBJ1-5; tentatively, D is TRBD1 (5 bases). Trimming stripped 5 bases from V and 7 bases from J, with 12 bases between. CDR1 and CDR2 from the germline V gene are MDHEN and SYDVKM. The length of the CDR3 is 13 residues. The CDR3 loop is CASSNQGTQPQHF. The CDR3 nucleotides read TGTGCCAGCAGTAACCAGGGCACACAGCCCCAGCATTTT.

By share, this clonotype ranks as medium-sized. The chain joins TRBV7-9 to TRBJ2-1, with D perhaps TRBD2 (5 bases). Looked up from germline, CDR1 is SEHNR and CDR2 is FQNEAQ (reference sequence). This CDR3 comprises 14 residues. V was pared by 4 bases and J by 6 bases, with 13 bases between. CDR3 sequence reads: CASSSGRESNEQFF. The CDR3 DNA reads TGTGCCAGCAGCTCCGGACGGGAATCCAATGAGCAGTTCTTC. Full variable domain (missing parts from reference TRBV7-9 and TRBJ2-1): DTGVSQNPRHKITKRGQNVTFRCDPISEHNRLYWYRQTLGQGPEFLTYFQNEAQLEKSRLLSDRFSAERPKGSFSTLEIQRTEQGDSAMYLCASSSGRESNEQFFGPGTRLTVL.

V is TRBV6-1 and J is TRBJ2-5, with D possibly TRBD1 on 5 matching bases. Germline V gives CDR1 MNHNS, CDR2 SASEGT. The V gene lost 6 bases and the J gene lost 4 bases, with 15 bases spanning the gap. The CDR3 extends over 14 amino acids. For the CDR3, the DNA is TGTGCCAGCAGGGGGCAGGGTTCAGGAGAGACCCAGTACTTC. Its translation: CASRGQGSGETQYF.

This sequence joins TRBV10-3 and TRBJ1-5; perhaps TRBD1 as D (5 bases). The germline V gene has CDR1 ENHRY and CDR2 SYGVKD. Deletions cut 0 bases from V and 2 bases from J, with 11 bases between. The CDR3 consists of 16 residues. CDR3 loop: CAISESGQGRNQPQHF. The CDR3 nucleotides read TGTGCCATCAGTGAGTCTGGTCAGGGTCGCAATCAGCCCCAGCATTTT.